Detailed here is one TCR beta chain. Trimming left V 0 bases short and J 7 bases short, with 19 bases between. Germline CDR1 is MNHEY and CDR2 is SVGAGI. This CDR3 comprises 16 residues. The data are from a study of technical replicates of blood from a handful of donors. Only in-frame clones appear in the TCRdb table, and some are missing; sequencing was by immunoSEQ multiplex PCR. The table shows just over 80,000 clones, with roughly 96% occurring only once. This receptor was identified in a human donor in good health. The specimen sequenced was T cells isolated from PBMCs. The V call is TRBV6-5, the J call TRBJ2-7; a possible D gene is TRBD2 (5 bases). The CDR3 protein is CASSYSIVVEGREQYF. The DNA for the CDR3 is TGTGCCAGCAGTTACTCGATCGTCGTCGAGGGCAGGGAGCAGTACTTC.